The 16 T cell receptor beta chains reported below all come from one sample, sequenced in a study of blood T cell repertoires in COVID-19. This table comes from immunoSEQ multiplex PCR, and its TCRdb copy is limited to in-frame clones, with some not included. The data contain around 250,000 clones, 80% to 90% of them singletons. Sequencing input: PBMCs or T cells enriched from blood (not recorded which). The source is a woman aged 45 to 65 who had recovered from COVID-19.

The chain uses TRBV30 and TRBJ1-2; 12 bases line up with TRBD1. Germline values: CDR1 GTSNPN, CDR2 SVGIG (reference sequence). V shed 3 bases, J shed 6 bases, and the junction held 5 bases outside the gene matches. This CDR3 region has 14 residues. The CDR3 sequence: CAWSWGQGADGYTF. The DNA of the CDR3 is TGTGCCTGGAGCTGGGGACAGGGGGCAGATGGCTACACCTTC.

V gene TRBV6-2 or TRBV6-3 combines with J gene TRBJ1-2; the D is unclear. The CDR3 has 16 residues. Germline CDR1 MNHEY, CDR2 SVGEGT. Trimming removed 6 bases at V and 9 bases at J, with 26 bases between. The CDR3 loop is CASSPDRPRYQASYTF. The DNA for the CDR3 is TGTGCCAGCAGCCCCGATCGACCCCGTTATCAAGCGAGCTACACCTTC.

This clone occurred once. The chain uses TRBV5-1 and TRBJ2-7; the match to TRBD1 covers 11 bases. The CDR3 runs 15 residues. Germline CDR1 SGHRS, CDR2 YFSETQ. The V gene end was trimmed by 3 bases and the J gene end by 3 bases; junction bases not matched to a gene: 5. CDR3 sequence: CASSWGTGGFYEQYF. The CDR3 bases are TGCGCCAGCAGCTGGGGGACAGGGGGGTTCTACGAGCAGTACTTC.

The genes are TRBV28 and TRBJ1-5, with a weak D call TRBD1 (6 bases). Germline V gene data show CDR1 as MDHEN and CDR2 as SYDVKM. Trimming pared 2 bases from V and 3 bases from J, leaving 8 bases between. This CDR3 comprises 14 residues. CDR3 in amino acids: CASSLGQINQPQHF. The CDR3 DNA reads as TGTGCCAGCAGTTTAGGACAGATCAATCAGCCCCAGCATTTT. The full variable domain, in which reference TRBV28 and TRBJ1-5 provide the parts outside the CDR3, is DVKVTQSSRYLVKRTGEKVFLECVQDMDHENMFWYRQDPGLGLRLIYFSYDVKMKEKGDIPEGYSVSREKKERFSLILESASTNQTSMYLCASSLGQINQPQHFGDGTRLSIL.

The chain uses TRBV27 and TRBJ2-3, with 12 nucleotides matching TRBD2. V trimming: 5 bases; J trimming: 4 bases; junction bases outside the gene matches: 13. There are 18 residues in the CDR3. Germline V gene data show CDR1 as MNHEY and CDR2 as SMNVEV (reference sequence). CDR3 amino acids: CASSTYTTSGSVSDTQYF. The CDR3 DNA sequence: TGTGCCAGCAGTACCTATACGACTAGCGGGAGTGTCTCAGATACGCAGTATTTT.

Only one count was recorded for this clone. The rearrangement uses TRBV9 and TRBJ2-7; 7 bases align to TRBD1. The germline gives CDR1 SGDLS, CDR2 YYNGEE. There are 14 residues in the CDR3. V trimming: 4 bases; J trimming: 2 bases; junction bases outside the gene matches: 6. CDR3 bases: TGTGCCAGCAGCCCAGCCGGGACAGCCTACGAGCAGTACTTC. This codes for CASSPAGTAYEQYF.

The V and J genes are TRBV10-3 and TRBJ2-1; 15 bases agree with TRBD2. V trimming: 4 bases; J trimming: 5 bases; junction bases outside the gene matches: 6. Germline V gives CDR1 ENHRY, CDR2 SYGVKD. CDR3 length equals 17 residues. The CDR3 region has the DNA TGTGCCATCAGTGGGACTAGCGGGAGGGCCGGCCACAATGAGCAGTTCTTC. It specifies CAISGTSGRAGHNEQFF.

J is TRBJ1-1 and V is TRBV4-1; TRBD1 is a possible D gene (5 bases). Germline lookup yields CDR1 MGHRA and CDR2 YSYEKL. V was clipped by 3 bases and J by 1 base, with 12 bases between them. There are 15 residues in the CDR3. CDR3 in DNA: TGCGCCAGCAGCCACCTCAGGGTAAGGAACACTGAAGCTTTCTTT. Protein sequence: CASSHLRVRNTEAFF.

The V gene is TRBV5-1, the J gene TRBJ2-1, with TRBD1 matching over 12 bases. The ends lost 0 bases at V and 10 bases at J; junction bases unmatched: 5. This CDR3 is 15 amino acids long. Germline CDR1 and CDR2: SGHRS and YFSETQ. For the CDR3, the DNA is TGCGCCAGCAGCTTGGTGGGACAGGGGGCGCGGGAGCAGTTCTTC. Its translation: CASSLVGQGAREQFF.

The chain uses TRBV7-8 and TRBJ1-3, with TRBD1 identical over 7 bases. The CDR3 contains 16 residues. Germline CDR1 is SGHVS and CDR2 is FQNEAQ. Trimming at V came to 5 bases and at J to 0 bases, leaving 7 bases not matched to a gene. The CDR3 reads CASSLDRVFSGNTIYF. The CDR3 coding sequence is TGTGCCAGCAGCCTAGACAGGGTCTTCTCTGGAAACACCATATATTTT.

The chain uses TRBV11-2 and TRBJ2-1; 7 nucleotides agree with TRBD2. Trimming cost V 2 bases and J 8 bases; bases outside gene matches: 9. The CDR3 totals 15 residues. Germline values: CDR1 SGHAT, CDR2 FQNNGV. CDR3 amino acids: CASSLSPREVDEQFF. CDR3 DNA sequence: TGTGCCAGCAGCTTAAGCCCACGGGAGGTCGATGAGCAGTTCTTC.

This chain uses TRBV3-1 (or the pseudogene TRBV3-2) with TRBJ1-5; 8 positions agree with TRBD1. After removal of 1 base from V and 4 bases from J, the junction contained 6 bases not matched to a gene. Germline V lookup: CDR1 LGHDT, CDR2 YNNKEL (reference sequence). This CDR3 has 16 amino acids. CDR3 DNA: TGTGCCAGCAGCCAAGCAGGGGGCATAGGTAATCAGCCCCAGCATTTT. Amino acids: CASSQAGGIGNQPQHF.

The CDR3 reads CASSYSPGLGTDTQYF. The CDR3 coding sequence is TGTGCCAGCAGTTACTCCCCGGGACTGGGCACAGATACGCAGTATTTT. The chain employs TRBV6-5 and TRBJ2-3; a weak D match, TRBD2 (6 bases). Germline CDR1 is MNHEY and CDR2 is SVGAGI. V shed 0 bases and J shed 1 base, with 11 bases lying between them. The CDR3 contains 16 residues.

The V and J genes are TRBV18 and TRBJ2-1; tentatively, D is TRBD2 (5 bases). The V end lost 3 bases, the J end lost 2 bases, and 8 bases lay between the germline ends. CDR1 and CDR2 (germline): KGHSH, LQKENI. The CDR3 spans 14 residues. The CDR3 protein is CASSPGSAYNEQFF. In DNA, the CDR3 is TGTGCCAGCTCACCTGGGAGCGCCTACAATGAGCAGTTCTTC.

A single count supports this clone. The J gene is TRBJ2-1, the V gene TRBV2, with 10 bases matching TRBD2. V was pared by 10 bases and J by 9 bases, with 21 bases of the junction left unmatched. Germline V gene sequence: CDR1 SNHLY, CDR2 FYNNEI. The CDR3 has 17 residues. The CDR3 protein is CATHGEREGLLGSEQFF. CDR3 coding DNA: TGTGCCACCCACGGGGAGCGGGAGGGCCTTTTGGGGAGTGAGCAGTTCTTC.

The chain carries TRBV3-1 (or the pseudogene TRBV3-2) and TRBJ2-6; D not resolved. The ends were cut back, 1 base at V and 2 bases at J, with 9 bases in the middle. This CDR3 is built from 16 residues. CDR1 and CDR2 (germline): LGHDT, YNNKEL (reference sequence). This CDR3 reads CASSQAPVAGANVLTF. The DNA of the CDR3 is TGTGCCAGCAGCCAAGCTCCGGTAGCTGGGGCCAACGTCCTGACTTTC.